The following is a TCR beta chain sequence with its context. Produced via immunoSEQ multiplex PCR; TCRdb's table is partial and in-frame only. The sample holds around 220,000 clones; roughly 86% are singletons and the top ten take 10%. The CDR3 loop spans 12 amino acids. CDR1 and CDR2 (germline): MNHNY, SVGAGI (reference sequence). With V trimmed by 10 bases and J by 2 bases, 3 bases remained unmatched. This record comes from a study of blood T cell repertoires in COVID-19. Whole-study context: Spain, Italy and the United States supplied samples that represented acute and convalescent COVID-19. PBMCs, B-cell-depleted T cells, or T cells were the source of the cDNA or gDNA that made up the material.

The receptor was isolated from a woman between 50 and 59 years old with COVID-19, enrolled during active disease. J is TRBJ2-3 and V is TRBV6-6, with 7 bases fitting TRBD1. Sequences were obtained from peripheral blood. The CDR3 region has the DNA TGTGCCACCGGGACAGACACAGATACGCAGTATTTT. Its protein is CATGTDTDTQYF.